This T cell receptor beta chain was sequenced in a study of T cells in narcolepsy. For the study at large: Patients with NT1 or NT2 and healthy control donors were enrolled.

Findings of the study overall: Comparing one patient's CSF and blood CD4+ clonotypes highlighted HCRT- and TRIB2-specific autoreactive clonotypes. Blood of same and different patients, but not healthy controls, reportedly held recurring autoreactive clonotypes.

This CDR3 has 14 amino acids. V lost 5 bases, J lost 7 bases, and 9 bases stayed unmatched. Germline V gene sequence: CDR1 SNHLY, CDR2 FYNNEI. Details on this clone: Its antigen is unidentified.

Produced via immunoSEQ multiplex PCR; TCRdb's table is partial and in-frame only. The sample has roughly 3,100 clones, approximately 65% seen once; the top ten hold approximately 56%. This sequence originates from a human donor with narcolepsy. The specimen was CD45RA- memory CD8+ T cells from PBMCs. The genes are TRBV2 and TRBJ1-2; 8 nucleotides align to TRBD1. The DNA of the CDR3 is TGTGCCAGCAGTCAAACCAGGGGGCAGTCTGGCTACACCTTC. Amino acid sequence: CASSQTRGQSGYTF. Using reference TRBV2 and TRBJ1-2 for the parts outside the CDR3, the full variable domain is EPEVTQTPSHQVTQMGQEVILRCVPISNHLYFYWYRQILGQKVEFLVSFYNNEISEKSEIFDDQFSVERPDGSNFTLKIRSTKLEDSAMYFCASSQTRGQSGYTFGSGTRLTVV.